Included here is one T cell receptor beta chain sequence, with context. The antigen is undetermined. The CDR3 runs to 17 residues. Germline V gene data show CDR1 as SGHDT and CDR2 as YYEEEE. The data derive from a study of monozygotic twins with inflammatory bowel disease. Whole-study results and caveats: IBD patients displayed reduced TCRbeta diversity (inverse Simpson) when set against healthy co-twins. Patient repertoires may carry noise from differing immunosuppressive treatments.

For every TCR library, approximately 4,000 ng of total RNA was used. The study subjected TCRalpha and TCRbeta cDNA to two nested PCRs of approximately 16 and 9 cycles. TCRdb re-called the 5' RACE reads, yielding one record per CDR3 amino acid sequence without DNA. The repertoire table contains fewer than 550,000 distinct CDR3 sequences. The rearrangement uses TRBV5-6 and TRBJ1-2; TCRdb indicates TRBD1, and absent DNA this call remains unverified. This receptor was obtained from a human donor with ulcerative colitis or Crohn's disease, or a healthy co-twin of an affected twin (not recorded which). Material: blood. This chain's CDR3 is CASSLGPSDRGRVGYTF. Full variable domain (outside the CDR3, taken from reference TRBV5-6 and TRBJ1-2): DAGVTQSPTHLIKTRGQQVTLRCSPKSGHDTVSWYQQALGQGPQFIFQYYEEEERQRGNFPDRFSGHQFPNYSSELNVNALLLGDSALYLCASSLGPSDRGRVGYTFGSGTRLTVV.